Described below is a single T cell receptor beta chain sequence and its context. The antigen remains unidentified. This specimen comes from a study of cytomegalovirus exposure and HLA in healthy donors. Study results and caveats: Associated with cytomegalovirus, according to the listing, were 150 to 200 TCR beta chains. Later analysis associated a missense DCLRE1C variant with TCR beta V- and J-gene trimming. Later, TCR association rates were found to vary by HLA locus, highest for DRB1 and lowest for HLA-C.

Vbeta (60) and Jbeta (13) primers were used in the PCR. Sequencing used immunoSEQ multiplex PCR; TCRdb keeps in-frame clones, though not all of them. Of some 130,000 clones in the sample, roughly three quarters are singletons; the top ten hold less than 1.1%. The germline V gene encodes CDR1 MGHRA and CDR2 YSYEKL. V lost 0 bases to trimming and J lost 7 bases; unmatched junction nucleotides: 16. This CDR3 has 18 amino acids. The V gene is TRBV4-1, the J gene TRBJ2-5, with 8 bases fitting TRBD2. Sequencing was performed on PBMCs. The sequence derives from a male donor in good health and CMV-seronegative. The CDR3 spells CASSQDKERGHYFATQYF. The CDR3 coding sequence is TGCGCCAGCAGCCAAGATAAGGAGCGGGGGCATTATTTTGCGACCCAGTACTTC.